This T cell receptor beta chain was identified during a study of beta chain features in type 1 diabetes. About the research overall: On cell yields, gender and age, patients and healthy donors were similar.

The CDR3 sequence is 17 residues long. The germline gives CDR1 SGHRS, CDR2 YFSETQ. The V and J ends lost 4 bases and 0 bases, in that order; junction bases with no gene match: 10. Purity exceeded 95% in all sorted populations. Whole-study findings and limits: Type 1 diabetes patients had moderately but significantly shorter TCRB CDR3s in all four CD4+ subsets.

The study reverse transcribed the entire isolated RNA, so it sequenced expressed TCRB transcripts. Only in-frame clones appear in the TCRdb table, and some are missing; sequencing was by immunoSEQ multiplex PCR. The repertoire consists of approximately 170,000 clones, with approximately 7.8% occurring once and the leading ten covering approximately 0.85%. Regarding this clone: Its antigen is undetermined.

The rearrangement joins TRBV5-1 to TRBJ2-3; 8 positions match TRBD2. Material: central memory CD4+ T cells from blood. The receptor comes from a woman between 40 and 50 years old with type 1 diabetes. The CDR3 loop reads CASSPLPSGGSTDTQYF. CDR3 coding DNA: TGCGCCAGCAGCCCCCTCCCCTCGGGGGGGAGCACAGATACGCAGTATTTT. The full variable domain, its missing parts supplied by reference TRBV5-1 and TRBJ2-3, is KAGVTQTPRYLIKTRGQQVTLSCSPISGHRSVSWYQQTPGQGLQFLFEYFSETQRNKGNFPGRFSGRQFSNSRSEMNVSTLELGDSALYLCASSPLPSGGSTDTQYFGPGTRLTVL.